This TCR beta chain was sequenced in a study of T cell responses to AZD1222 COVID-19 vaccine. Study results and limitations: Donors were chiefly white British, with a greater number of females, and clonal diversity was perhaps underestimated.

As for this clone: Its antigen is unknown.

Repertoires were generated with immunoSEQ multiplex PCR, while TCRdb's copy carries only in-frame clones and drops some. This table holds 150,000 to 200,000 clones, 70% to 90% found once. The CDR3 is made up of 16 amino acids. CDR1 SGHDN and CDR2 FVKESK come from the germline V gene. With 4 bases clipped from V and 1 base from J, the junction kept 6 bases outside the gene matches. Sequenced material: peripheral blood, taken 28 days after the second AZD1222 dose. This receptor was taken from an adult who received the AZD1222 COVID-19 vaccine. J is TRBJ2-5 and V is TRBV14, with 10 bases that match TRBD1. The CDR3 here is CASSLGTGVPQETQYF. The CDR3 coding sequence is TGTGCCAGCAGCCTCGGGACAGGGGTCCCCCAAGAGACCCAGTACTTC.